The sequence of this T cell receptor (beta chain) was determined in a study of T cell changes during pregnancy in multiple sclerosis. Measured with immunoSEQ multiplex PCR; TCRdb has only the in-frame clones, and not every one. The repertoire has roughly 76,000 clones, about 89% of them found once; the top ten carry 0.45% to 0.55%. The germline V and J ends were trimmed by 4 bases and 2 bases, with 7 bases remaining between them. Germline V gene data show CDR1 as SGHNT and CDR2 as YYREEE (reference sequence). CDR3 length: 13 residues. The sequence came from a female donor with multiple sclerosis, enrolled in a pregnancy study. This rearrangement joins TRBV5-4 to TRBJ2-1; a possible D gene is TRBD1 (5 bases). The sequencing here drew on CD4+ T cells from peripheral blood mononuclear cells, taken in the second trimester of pregnancy. The chain's CDR3 is CASSGATYNEQFF. In nucleotides, the CDR3 is TGTGCCAGCAGCGGGGCCACCTACAATGAGCAGTTCTTC.